This entry concerns a single TCR beta chain. This clonotype was detected a few times. Its antigen target is currently unknown. No clone much larger than this one lies a single base away; base qualities are absent. The instrument was an Illumina HiSeq 1500. The raw public data were reprocessed by TCRdb itself: fastp quality trimming at Q25, MiXCR clonotype calling, in-frame beta chains only. Each CDR3 protein gets just one entry, which takes the most common genes and DNA from the rows behind it. The table for this sample lists about 310,000 distinct CDR3 sequences; just under 25% of them were counted only once. 13% of the sample belongs to the ten largest clones. The treatment or condition label of this sample denotes: in vitro stimulation with specific CMV peptide epitopes to enrich CMV-specific T cells. The data derive from a study of T cell repertoires in cytomegalovirus infection (dated by TCRdb to the late 2010s). In the study overall: Peptide stimulations targeted recently identified HLA-C-restricted CMV epitopes, whose presentation resists viral immunomodulation, together with well-studied HLA-B-restricted epitopes. The HLA type of each donor mattered for the analysis, because public TCR beta signatures pointed to carriage of CMV infection along with the matching HLA type. Overall study outcomes, separate from this receptor: The ex vivo response was dominated by HLA-C-restricted CMV-specific TCR beta clonotypes, and the single most frequent clonotype in two of eight donors was supplied by these HLA-C-restricted clonotypes. Carriers of CMV infection plus the relevant HLA type were discriminated by the cumulative frequency of public TCR beta family members in the study cohort and in an independent roughly 340-donor cohort.

CDR1 and CDR2 are drawn from the germline V gene: MNHEY, SVGEGT. V is trimmed back by 6 bases and J by 9 bases, and the junction contains 12 bases that no gene match accounts for. Inclusive of the bounding cysteine and phenylalanine, the CDR3 is 15 residues long. Kept here is only the CDR3 DNA, which spans 45 bases and is read in frame from base 1. This TCR was sampled from a human donor in good health (CMV status not recorded). Some clones in this sample may be carry-over from other donors' samples. Source: cultured PBMCs, taken from culture after CMV antigen stimulation. The sequence is built from TRBV6-2 or TRBV6-3 and TRBJ2-1; 9 middle bases align to TRBD2. Read as DNA, the sequence is TGTGCCAGCAGCCCCGGACTAGCGAAAACCAGTGAGCAGTTCTTC. Its translation is CASSPGLAKTSEQFF.